The 11 T cell receptor beta chains in this list originate from one sample, sequenced in a study of PD-1 blockade in classical Hodgkin lymphoma. Documented time point: newly diagnosed, previously untreated cHL patient sample. The data were produced by immunoSEQ multiplex PCR, yet TCRdb's version contains in-frame clones alone and is incomplete. The sample contains roughly 7,000 clones, around 81% of which appear only once. The sequencing sample was made of peripheral blood mononuclear cells (PBMCs). These receptors originate from a human donor with classical Hodgkin lymphoma.

The gene calls are TRBV10-3 and TRBJ2-7, with D possibly matching TRBD1 (5 bases). Trimming stripped 8 bases from V and 1 base from J, with 18 bases between. The CDR3 is made up of 15 amino acids. Germline V CDR1 and CDR2: ENHRY, SYGVKD. CDR3 coding DNA: TGTGCCATCGGACACCCGCCGAGGTCGTCCTACGAGCAGTACTTC. As protein: CAIGHPPRSSYEQYF.

This chain uses TRBV29-1 with TRBJ2-2; TRBD1 might be the D (5 bases). This CDR3 spans 14 amino acids. V was pared by 2 bases and J by 3 bases, with 10 bases between. Germline loops: CDR1 SQVTM, CDR2 ANQGSEA. CDR3 coding DNA: TGCAGCGTTGAAAAAGGGGTACACACCGGGGAGCTGTTTTTT. It translates to CSVEKGVHTGELFF.

The V gene is TRBV28, the J gene TRBJ2-3; TRBD1 matches 8 bases. This CDR3 has 15 residues. CDR1 and CDR2 from the germline V gene are MDHEN and SYDVKM. V lost 6 bases, J lost 5 bases, and 10 bases stayed unmatched. The CDR3: CASRPLGRGQDTQYF. The CDR3 DNA reads TGTGCCAGCAGGCCCTTGGGCAGGGGGCAAGATACGCAGTATTTT. The whole variable domain, remainder taken from reference TRBV28 and TRBJ2-3, is DVKVTQSSRYLVKRTGEKVFLECVQDMDHENMFWYRQDPGLGLRLIYFSYDVKMKEKGDIPEGYSVSREKKERFSLILESASTNQTSMYLCASRPLGRGQDTQYFGPGTRLTVL.

The gene calls are TRBV6-1 and TRBJ1-3; TRBD1 is a possible D gene (6 bases). V was shortened by 4 bases and J by 4 bases, with 14 bases between the two germline ends. CDR1 is MNHNS and CDR2 is SASEGT in the germline V gene. CDR3 length: 15 residues. The DNA for the CDR3 is TGTGCCAGCAGTGTGGGTTCGGGGGCCGGAAACACCATATATTTT. This encodes CASSVGSGAGNTIYF.

The chain combines TRBV5-4 with TRBJ2-2; weak D call: TRBD2 (6 bases). CDR1 SGHNT and CDR2 YYREEE come from the germline V gene (reference sequence). Trimming took 7 bases from V and 0 from J, leaving 19 bases between them. The length of the CDR3 is 17 residues. Here the CDR3 DNA reads TGTGCCAGCCGCTCGGGCGGGACCGGAGCGAACACCGGGGAGCTGTTTTTT. The encoded protein is CASRSGGTGANTGELFF.

The V call is TRBV7-9, the J call TRBJ2-7; 11 nucleotides match TRBD1. With V trimmed by 5 bases and J by 2 bases, 8 bases remained unmatched. Germline CDR1 SEHNR, CDR2 FQNEAQ (reference sequence). There are 16 residues in the CDR3. The CDR3 protein is CASSPGAGQGAYEQYF. The CDR3 region has the DNA TGTGCCAGCAGCCCGGGGGCGGGACAGGGGGCCTACGAGCAGTACTTC.

Concerning this clone: The junction and the germline gene differ at one end; a read error may be behind it. J is TRBJ2-3 and V is TRBV28, with 7 bases identical to TRBD2. Germline CDR1 reads MDHEN; CDR2 reads SYDVKM. There are 15 residues in the CDR3. CDR3 in DNA: TGTGCCAGCACTTTAGGGCTAGCGGTAACAGATACGCAGTATTTT. Translated, it gives CASTLGLAVTDTQYF. The full variable domain, rest sourced from reference TRBV28 and TRBJ2-3, is DVKVTQSSRYLVKRTGEKVFLECVQDMDHENMFWYRQDPGLGLRLIYFSYDVKMKEKGDIPEGYSVSREKKERFSLILESASTNQTSMYLCASTLGLAVTDTQYFGPGTRLTVL.

The chain carries TRBV2 and TRBJ1-1; 9 bases map to TRBD1. This CDR3 has 18 amino acids. After removal of 6 bases from V and 0 bases from J, the junction contained 14 bases not matched to a gene. CDR1 is SNHLY, CDR2 FYNNEI, per germline. In DNA, the CDR3 is TGTGCCAGCAGGATCGCGAAGGGGACAGGGTCAATGAACACTGAAGCTTTCTTT. Amino acids: CASRIAKGTGSMNTEAFF.

The rearrangement uses TRBV10-3 and TRBJ2-3; 8 bases agree with TRBD2. Trimming at V came to 1 base and at J to 6 bases, leaving 6 bases not matched to a gene. In germline, CDR1 is ENHRY, CDR2 SYGVKD. CDR3 length: 15 residues. The CDR3 DNA reads as TGTGCCATCAGTGAGTTAGCGGGAACAACCGATACGCAGTATTTT. Its protein is CAISELAGTTDTQYF.

The CDR3, as DNA: TGCAGCGTTCAGACCGGAATCTACAATGAGCAGTTCTTC. This gives the protein CSVQTGIYNEQFF. The chain is built from TRBV29-1 and TRBJ2-1; D is unclear. CDR1 and CDR2 (germline): SQVTM, ANQGSEA. The CDR3 spans 13 residues. V lost 5 bases to trimming and J lost 3 bases, with 11 bases between them.

This chain links TRBV2 with TRBJ2-5; the D gene is possibly TRBD2 (6 bases). Germline assignment: CDR1 SNHLY and CDR2 FYNNEI. V lost 1 base to trimming and J lost 4 bases, with 10 bases between them. The CDR3 is made up of 14 amino acids. As DNA, the CDR3 is TGTGCCAGCAGTGAAGTCCGGGGGTTAGAGACCCAGTACTTC. Translation: CASSEVRGLETQYF.